This T cell receptor (beta chain) appears in the sequencing data of a study of CD8+ T cells in alopecia areata. The CDR3 is 14 residues long. V was pared by 3 bases and J by 3 bases, with 12 bases between. Per germline, CDR1 SGHRS and CDR2 YFSETQ. Extraction and reverse transcription of RNA yielded cDNA as the sequencing template. Produced via immunoSEQ multiplex PCR; TCRdb's table is partial and in-frame only. The table has over 150,000 clones, about 60% seen once; the top ten hold roughly 12%. This clone has just a few counts. As to treatment: oral pan-JAK inhibitor, 5-10 mg twice daily. The TCR sequence derives from a human donor with alopecia areata. The chain has TRBV5-1 and TRBJ1-1; no clear D. The sample in question was CD8+ T cells sorted from blood, obtained at week 24, from a patient treated with tofacitinib. DNA of the CDR3: TGCGCCAGCAGCTCCTCGGATGAGGACACTGAAGCTTTCTTT. Translated: CASSSSDEDTEAFF.